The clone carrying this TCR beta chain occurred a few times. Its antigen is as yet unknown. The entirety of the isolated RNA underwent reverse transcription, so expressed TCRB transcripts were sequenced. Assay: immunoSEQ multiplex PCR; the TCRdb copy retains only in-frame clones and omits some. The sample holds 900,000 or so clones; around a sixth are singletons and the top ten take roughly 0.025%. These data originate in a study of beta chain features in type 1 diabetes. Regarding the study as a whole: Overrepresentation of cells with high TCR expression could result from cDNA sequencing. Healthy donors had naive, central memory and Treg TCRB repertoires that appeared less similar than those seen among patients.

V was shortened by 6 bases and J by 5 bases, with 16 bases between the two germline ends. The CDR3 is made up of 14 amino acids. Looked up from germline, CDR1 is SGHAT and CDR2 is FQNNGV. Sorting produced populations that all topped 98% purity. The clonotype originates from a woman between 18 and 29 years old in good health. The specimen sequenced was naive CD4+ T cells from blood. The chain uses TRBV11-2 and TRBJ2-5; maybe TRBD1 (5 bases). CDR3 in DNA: TGTGCCAGCAGTCGATCAGGGAAGGGGGAGACCCAGTACTTC. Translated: CASSRSGKGETQYF.